The 21 T cell receptor beta chains reported below all come from one sample, sequenced in a study of T cell changes during pregnancy in multiple sclerosis. TCRdb keeps only in-frame clones here, not all; method: immunoSEQ multiplex PCR. The data show tens of thousands of clones, roughly 90% seen once. Sequenced here: peripheral blood, sampled in the first trimester of pregnancy. The receptors were gathered from a female donor in good health, enrolled as a control in a pregnancy study.

This rearrangement joins TRBV7-2 to TRBJ1-2, with D perhaps TRBD1 (6 bases). The CDR3 length is 15 residues. Germline V gene sequence: CDR1 SGHTA, CDR2 FQGNSA. V was cut by 5 bases and J by 11 bases, with 24 bases left in between. CDR3 amino acids: CASSVGAGRGRRYTF. The CDR3 coding sequence is TGTGCCAGCAGCGTAGGGGCGGGCAGGGGACGACGGTACACCTTC.

This chain joins TRBV6-1 and TRBJ2-3; D uncertain. The CDR3 extends over 15 amino acids. The germline V and J ends were trimmed by 0 bases and 1 base, with 8 bases remaining between them. CDR1 MNHNS and CDR2 SASEGT come from the germline V gene. The chain's CDR3 is CASSEALQGTDTQYF. The CDR3 DNA reads TGTGCCAGCAGTGAAGCGCTTCAGGGCACAGATACGCAGTATTTT.

This chain uses TRBV4-3 with TRBJ1-2, with D possibly TRBD1 on 6 matching bases. V lost 0 bases, J lost 8 bases, and 13 bases lay in between. CDR3 length equals 14 residues. Germline V CDR1 and CDR2: LGHNA, YSLEER. CDR3 sequence: CASSQENRVEGYTF. The CDR3 DNA sequence: TGCGCCAGCAGCCAAGAAAACAGGGTGGAAGGCTACACCTTC.

The chain has TRBV6-5 and TRBJ2-5, with 10 bases lining up with TRBD1. Germline V lookup: CDR1 MNHEY, CDR2 SVGAGI. The CDR3 is 15 residues long. The trim removed 5 bases at V and 5 bases at J, leaving 8 bases unmatched. CDR3 protein: CASSRGTGVYETQYF. CDR3 in DNA: TGTGCCAGCAGTCGCGGGACAGGGGTGTACGAGACCCAGTACTTC.

The V gene is TRBV6-5, the J gene TRBJ1-2; 7 positions match TRBD1. This CDR3 contains 11 residues. The junction had 1 base not matched to a gene; V was cut back by 8 bases and J by 4 bases. Germline-derived CDR1 and CDR2 are MNHEY and SVGAGI. CDR3 coding DNA: TGTGCCAGCCAGGGGGTCTATGGCTACACCTTC. Translated: CASQGVYGYTF.

The chain has TRBV5-1 and TRBJ2-3; 9 bases line up with TRBD1. This CDR3 region has 15 residues. The trim removed 2 bases at V and 5 bases at J, leaving 6 bases unmatched. CDR1 SGHRS and CDR2 YFSETQ come from the germline V gene. CDR3 residues: CASSFSQGAVDTQYF. The CDR3 nucleotides read TGCGCCAGCAGCTTTTCACAGGGGGCCGTAGATACGCAGTATTTT.

The J gene is TRBJ1-2, the V gene TRBV28; the match to TRBD1 covers 7 bases. Unmatched junction bases numbered 6, after V lost 3 bases and J lost 8 bases. The germline CDR1 and CDR2 sequences are MDHEN and SYDVKM. The CDR3 covers 13 residues. The CDR3 nucleotides read TGTGCCAGCAGTTTGGGGACAGTAATCGGCTACACCTTC. Translated, it gives CASSLGTVIGYTF.

The chain combines TRBV5-6 with TRBJ2-3; 13 bases map to TRBD2. CDR3 length: 16 amino acids. The V gene's germline CDR1 is SGHDT and CDR2 YYEEEE. After removal of 4 bases from V and 0 bases from J, the junction contained 2 bases not matched to a gene. The CDR3 sequence: CASSPGLAGSTDTQYF. CDR3 nucleotide sequence: TGTGCCAGCAGCCCGGGACTAGCGGGGAGCACAGATACGCAGTATTTT.

The chain employs TRBV14 and TRBJ1-5, with 7 positions matching TRBD1. Germline CDR1 reads SGHDN; CDR2 reads FVKESK. The CDR3 spans 15 residues. Trimming removed 4 bases from V and 4 bases from J; junction bases left unmatched: 7. CDR3 loop: CASSRNLTGNQPQHF. CDR3 bases: TGTGCCAGCAGCCGCAATCTGACAGGGAATCAGCCCCAGCATTTT.

V and J are TRBV7-8 and TRBJ1-5, with D possibly being TRBD1 (6 bases). V dropped 1 base and J dropped 7 bases, with 14 bases sitting between them. Germline V lookup: CDR1 SGHVS, CDR2 FQNEAQ. The CDR3 sequence is 15 residues long. The CDR3 DNA reads TGTGCCAGCAGCTTAGGAGGGGCAGGGGACCAGCCCCAGCATTTT. Its translation is CASSLGGAGDQPQHF.

The CDR3 protein is CASSQALANYGYTF. The CDR3 DNA sequence: TGCGCCAGCAGCCAGGCCCTGGCTAACTATGGCTACACCTTC. The chain recombines TRBV5-1 with TRBJ1-2; no reliable D call. The germline CDR1 and CDR2 sequences are SGHRS and YFSETQ. V shed 4 bases and J shed 0 bases, with 10 bases lying between them. CDR3 length: 14 amino acids.

The V call is TRBV19, the J call TRBJ1-2; D uncertain. CDR1 LNHDA and CDR2 SQIVND come from the germline V gene (reference sequence). V was cut by 0 bases and J by 8 bases, with 22 bases left in between. There are 17 residues in the CDR3. CDR3 amino acids: CASSIDGISPGRWGYTF. CDR3 nucleotide sequence: TGTGCCAGTAGTATAGATGGCATCTCACCGGGAAGGTGGGGCTACACCTTC.

V gene TRBV29-1 combines with J gene TRBJ2-1; the match to TRBD2 covers 10 bases. CDR3 size: 14 residues. Trimming cost V 7 bases and J 0 bases; bases outside gene matches: 3. Germline V gene sequence: CDR1 SQVTM, CDR2 ANQGSEA. The CDR3 coding sequence is TGCAGCGGTGCTAGCGGGAGCTCCTACAATGAGCAGTTCTTC. Its protein product is CSGASGSSYNEQFF.

V gene TRBV28 combines with J gene TRBJ2-3; D is unclear. Germline assignment: CDR1 MDHEN and CDR2 SYDVKM. Trimming took 4 bases from V and 6 from J, leaving 14 bases between them. The CDR3 consists of 14 residues. In DNA form, the CDR3 reads TGTGCCAGCAGTTCTACGTACCTGCTGGATACGCAGTATTTT. Translation gives CASSSTYLLDTQYF.

This chain uses TRBV9 with TRBJ2-3; D is possibly TRBD1 (5 bases). In germline, CDR1 is SGDLS, CDR2 YYNGEE. V dropped 2 bases and J dropped 2 bases, with 15 bases sitting between them. The CDR3 spans 16 residues. The CDR3 is CASSVSQERFTDTQYF. In DNA, the CDR3 is TGTGCCAGCAGCGTCTCACAGGAGCGATTCACAGATACGCAGTATTTT.

The count of this clone is one. The rearrangement uses TRBV27 and TRBJ2-7; perhaps TRBD1 as D (5 bases). This CDR3 is 14 amino acids long. The germline V gene encodes CDR1 MNHEY and CDR2 SMNVEV (reference sequence). Trimming stripped 6 bases from V and 0 bases from J, with 12 bases between. The CDR3 DNA reads TGTGCCAGCAGCCCATGGGGCTACTCCTACGAGCAGTACTTC. Translating gives CASSPWGYSYEQYF.

The chain recombines TRBV28 with TRBJ2-4; no reliable D call. The CDR3 is made up of 15 amino acids. The germline V gene has CDR1 MDHEN and CDR2 SYDVKM. The V and J ends lost 2 bases and 0 bases respectively, with 8 bases between them. In nucleotides, the CDR3 is TGTGCCAGCAGTTTACGAGAGGTAGCCAAAAACATTCAGTACTTC. The encoded protein is CASSLREVAKNIQYF.

The V gene is TRBV5-4, the J gene TRBJ2-2, with 7 bases matching TRBD1. Germline lookup yields CDR1 SGHNT and CDR2 YYREEE (reference sequence). This CDR3 has 14 residues. V was pared by 4 bases and J by 7 bases, with 7 bases of the junction left unmatched. The CDR3 reads CASSQTQGDGELFF. In DNA form, the CDR3 reads TGTGCCAGCAGCCAGACCCAGGGGGACGGGGAGCTGTTTTTT.

This clone has more than one count but fewer than ten. The J gene is TRBJ1-6, the V gene TRBV5-4; 7 positions agree with TRBD1. In germline, CDR1 is SGHNT, CDR2 YYREEE (reference sequence). V shed 2 bases, J shed 6 bases, and the junction held 5 bases outside the gene matches. CDR3 size: 15 residues. The CDR3 bases are TGTGCCAGCAGCTTTCCGTCAGGGGGTAATTCACCCCTCCACTTT. It is translated as CASSFPSGGNSPLHF.

This chain connects TRBV7-2 to TRBJ2-1, with 7 bases fitting TRBD2. CDR1 and CDR2 from the germline V gene are SGHTA and FQGNSA. The ends lost 2 bases at V and 5 bases at J; junction bases unmatched: 9. This CDR3 is built from 16 residues. The CDR3 loop reads CASSLFAGALNNEQFF. The CDR3 region has the DNA TGTGCCAGCAGCTTATTTGCGGGAGCCCTTAACAATGAGCAGTTCTTC.

The chain joins TRBV7-9 to TRBJ2-1; perhaps TRBD2 as D (7 bases). This CDR3 contains 15 residues. Trimming took 5 bases from V and 2 from J, leaving 13 bases between them. In germline, CDR1 is SEHNR, CDR2 FQNEAQ (reference sequence). DNA for the CDR3: TGTGCCAGCAGCCTCATGGGGGGGCCCTACAATGAGCAGTTCTTC. Its protein is CASSLMGGPYNEQFF. The whole variable domain, remainder taken from reference TRBV7-9 and TRBJ2-1, is DTGVSQNPRHKITKRGQNVTFRCDPISEHNRLYWYRQTLGQGPEFLTYFQNEAQLEKSRLLSDRFSAERPKGSFSTLEIQRTEQGDSAMYLCASSLMGGPYNEQFFGPGTRLTVL.